What follows is one TCR beta chain and its context. In germline, CDR1 is LNHDA, CDR2 SQIVND (reference sequence). The CDR3 has 15 residues. V lost 9 bases and J 3 bases, leaving 18 bases between the germline ends. The repertoire was sequenced with immunoSEQ multiplex PCR; TCRdb's copy has only in-frame clones and lacks some. This sample yields almost 35,000 clones, of which around nine tenths are seen a single time; about 10% belongs to the top ten. This entry is derived from a study of T cell changes during pregnancy in multiple sclerosis. V and J are TRBV19 and TRBJ1-5; weak D call: TRBD1 (5 bases). The origin of this receptor is a female donor with multiple sclerosis, enrolled in a pregnancy study. The input for sequencing was CD8+ T cells from peripheral blood mononuclear cells, taken before pregnancy. The CDR3 DNA reads TGTGCCAGCGGGACTACCGGAGGCTCCAATCAGCCCCAGCATTTT. The encoded protein is CASGTTGGSNQPQHF.